These 29 T cell receptor beta chains were sequenced from one sample in a study of cytomegalovirus exposure and HLA in healthy donors. The PCR ran on 60 Vbeta and 13 Jbeta primers. The assay was immunoSEQ multiplex PCR, and TCRdb's table has in-frame clones only and misses some. The table has 100,000 to 150,000 clones, roughly 68% seen once. The sample comprised PBMCs. The receptor source for this set is a woman aged 45-65 years in good health and CMV-seropositive.

The V gene is TRBV30, the J gene TRBJ1-2; D perhaps matches TRBD1 (6 bases). This CDR3 spans 15 amino acids. V lost 1 base and J 0 bases, leaving 12 bases between the germline ends. Per the germline V gene, CDR1 is GTSNPN and CDR2 is SVGIG (reference sequence). CDR3 sequence: CAWSATGLANYGYTF. CDR3 in DNA: TGTGCCTGGAGTGCTACAGGGCTAGCTAACTATGGCTACACCTTC.

A single count supports this clone. V and J are TRBV7-6 and TRBJ2-2, with 10 positions matching TRBD2. In germline, CDR1 is SGHVS, CDR2 FNYEAQ. Trimming cost V 4 bases and J 3 bases; bases outside gene matches: 11. This CDR3 is built from 18 residues. This chain's CDR3 is CASSSPDGLAGDTGELFF. The CDR3 region has the DNA TGTGCCAGCAGCTCCCCGGATGGGCTAGCGGGGGACACCGGGGAGCTGTTTTTT.

The chain recombines TRBV19 with TRBJ1-2; no definite D call. Trimming removed 5 bases from V and 3 bases from J, with 16 bases in between. From germline, CDR1 is LNHDA and CDR2 SQIVND (reference sequence). The CDR3 covers 15 residues. The CDR3 protein is CASSPNRGEDYGYTF. The CDR3, as DNA: TGTGCCAGTAGTCCGAACCGTGGGGAGGACTATGGCTACACCTTC.

This chain joins TRBV7-2 and TRBJ2-7; D ambiguous. Trimming shortened V by 5 bases and J by 2 bases, and 10 bases separated the two germline ends. From germline, CDR1 is SGHTA and CDR2 FQGNSA. The CDR3 length is 13 residues. The CDR3 sequence is CASSAHRTYEQYF. Written as DNA, the CDR3 is TGTGCCAGCAGCGCGCACAGAACCTACGAGCAGTACTTC.

CDR3 DNA: TGTGCCATCAGTGAGTCGACGGGGGGGCCAACAGATACGCAGTATTTT. Encoded protein: CAISESTGGPTDTQYF. This rearrangement joins TRBV10-3 to TRBJ2-3; 8 nucleotides align to TRBD2. The CDR3 loop spans 16 amino acids. J was trimmed by 3 bases and V by 0 bases; bases with no gene match: 5. CDR1 and CDR2 (germline): ENHRY, SYGVKD.

The V and J genes are TRBV2 and TRBJ1-2; possibly TRBD1 for D (5 bases). The CDR3 runs 12 residues. V was clipped by 6 bases and J by 4 bases, with 9 bases between them. Germline-derived CDR1 and CDR2 are SNHLY and FYNNEI. The CDR3 loop is CASRGDSYGYTF. CDR3 sequence (DNA): TGTGCCAGCAGAGGAGACAGCTATGGCTACACCTTC.

The chain is built from TRBV5-4 and TRBJ1-2; D ambiguous. The V gene's germline CDR1 is SGHNT and CDR2 YYREEE (reference sequence). CDR3 length equals 14 residues. Trimming cost V 3 bases and J 7 bases, with 16 bases left between them. Written as DNA, the CDR3 is TGTGCCAGCAGCTGGGCCGACCTAAAGTCTGGCTACACCTTC. Translating gives CASSWADLKSGYTF.

This clone showed up just a few times. The chain carries TRBV6-5 and TRBJ2-6; 8 bases match TRBD1. After removal of 6 bases from V and 2 bases from J, the junction contained 3 bases not matched to a gene. The CDR3 has 15 amino acids. Germline V gene data show CDR1 as MNHEY and CDR2 as SVGAGI. The CDR3 is CASREQGAGANVLTF. Written as DNA, the CDR3 is TGTGCCAGCAGAGAACAGGGGGCTGGGGCCAACGTCCTGACTTTC.

This clone was counted only a few times. The chain recombines TRBV15 with TRBJ2-5; 9 positions match TRBD2. V lost 3 bases to trimming and J lost 6 bases; unmatched junction nucleotides: 2. CDR3 length: 13 residues. Per the germline V gene, CDR1 is LNHNV and CDR2 is YYDKDF (reference sequence). CDR3 sequence (DNA): TGTGCCACCAGCAGGGGGACTAGCCAGACCCAGTACTTC. Its translation: CATSRGTSQTQYF.

The V call is TRBV5-1, the J call TRBJ1-6; TRBD1 aligns across 7 bases. The CDR3 consists of 14 residues. With 6 bases clipped from V and 8 bases from J, the junction kept 8 bases outside the gene matches. Germline CDR1 SGHRS, CDR2 YFSETQ. CDR3 DNA: TGCGCCAGCACCTGGGGACAGTCCGATTCACCCCTCCACTTT. Protein product: CASTWGQSDSPLHF.

This chain links TRBV19 with TRBJ1-1, with D possibly TRBD1 on 5 matching bases. The CDR3 spans 13 residues. Trimming took off 7 bases at V and 6 bases at J, with 15 bases between the two ends. Looked up from germline, CDR1 is LNHDA and CDR2 is SQIVND (reference sequence). CDR3 residues: CASILTVMAEAFF. The CDR3 DNA follows: TGTGCCAGTATTTTGACAGTGATGGCTGAAGCTTTCTTT. Complete variable domain (other parts from reference TRBV19 and TRBJ1-1): DGGITQSPKYLFRKEGQNVTLSCEQNLNHDAMYWYRQDPGQGLRLIYYSQIVNDFQKGDIAEGYSVSREKKESFPLTVTSAQKNPTAFYLCASILTVMAEAFFGQGTRLTVV.

The table lists this clone with a count of one. V is TRBV15 and J is TRBJ2-1, with 10 positions matching TRBD1. In germline, CDR1 is LNHNV, CDR2 YYDKDF (reference sequence). V trimming: 3 bases; J trimming: 0 bases; junction bases outside the gene matches: 2. The CDR3 runs 16 residues. The CDR3 bases are TGTGCCACCAGCAGGGACAGGGGGAGCTCCTACAATGAGCAGTTCTTC. The encoded protein is CATSRDRGSSYNEQFF.

The genes are TRBV2 and TRBJ1-6; D remains unclear. Looked up from germline, CDR1 is SNHLY and CDR2 is FYNNEI. Trimming removed 3 bases from V and 8 bases from J, with 14 bases in between. This CDR3 has 15 amino acids. DNA of the CDR3: TGTGCCAGCAGTGACTTTAACTCTCGCGATTCACCCCTCCACTTT. It is translated as CASSDFNSRDSPLHF.

In its sample, this clone was seen once. Here the CDR3 DNA reads TGCGCCAGCAGCGACCGGGACAGGGGAGACTATGGCTACACCTTC. Amino acid sequence: CASSDRDRGDYGYTF. J is TRBJ1-2 and V is TRBV10-2; 10 bases align to TRBD1. The junction had 7 bases not matched to a gene; V was cut back by 6 bases and J by 3 bases. The CDR3 covers 15 residues. The V gene's germline CDR1 is WSHSY and CDR2 SAAADI.

The V call is TRBV7-8, the J call TRBJ2-5; a weak D match, TRBD1 (5 bases). The length of the CDR3 is 16 residues. V lost 1 base, J lost 5 bases, and 17 bases lay in between. Germline CDR1 reads SGHVS; CDR2 reads FQNEAQ. The CDR3 DNA is TGTGCCAGCAGCTTAGGTGTGGGGCGTGGTGCCGAGACCCAGTACTTC. Translated, it gives CASSLGVGRGAETQYF.

V is TRBV2 and J is TRBJ1-5; 7 nucleotides align to TRBD1. Germline assignment: CDR1 SNHLY and CDR2 FYNNEI. The CDR3 is 14 amino acids. Germline trimming cut 7 bases from V and 6 bases from J; bases unmatched to any gene: 9. The CDR3 DNA is TGTGCCAGCACTACAGACAGGGTGGCTCAGCCCCAGCATTTT. Translation gives CASTTDRVAQPQHF.

The CDR3: CASSFDRGEQYF. The CDR3 DNA reads TGTGCCAGCAGCTTCGACAGGGGCGAGCAGTACTTC. V usage is TRBV7-2 and J usage is TRBJ2-7, with 8 positions matching TRBD1. Trimming cost V 3 bases and J 6 bases; bases outside gene matches: 1. Germline V gene lookup returns CDR1 SGHTA and CDR2 FQGNSA. CDR3 length: 12 amino acids.

This chain connects TRBV7-2 to TRBJ1-3; 7 bases fit TRBD1. Trimming took 1 base from V and 9 from J; bases not matched to a gene: 9. This CDR3 is built from 15 residues. Looked up from germline, CDR1 is SGHTA and CDR2 is FQGNSA. CDR3 protein: CASSLEAEGAGTIYF. DNA for the CDR3: TGTGCCAGCAGCTTAGAGGCGGAGGGGGCGGGCACCATATATTTT.

This rearrangement joins TRBV27 to TRBJ1-2; weak D call: TRBD1 (6 bases). Germline-derived CDR1 and CDR2 are MNHEY and SMNVEV (reference sequence). The germline V and J ends were trimmed by 2 bases and 4 bases, with 8 bases remaining between them. The CDR3 runs 13 residues. The CDR3 region is CASSLAGVYGYTF. The CDR3 nucleotides are TGTGCCAGCAGTTTAGCAGGGGTCTATGGCTACACCTTC.

This CDR3 reads CASSQPGTTQETQYF. DNA for the CDR3: TGTGCCAGCAGCCAACCCGGGACTACACAAGAGACCCAGTACTTC. The chain couples TRBV14 to TRBJ2-5; 7 bases are shared with TRBD2. The CDR3 runs to 15 residues. CDR1 and CDR2 from the germline V gene are SGHDN and FVKESK. The J segment lost 2 bases and the V segment lost 2 bases, leaving 5 bases of the junction unmatched.

The chain uses TRBV16 and TRBJ1-4; D is unresolved. The ends were cut back, 5 bases at V and 3 bases at J, with 19 bases in the middle. This CDR3 contains 17 residues. Per the germline V gene, CDR1 is KGHSY and CDR2 is FQNENV. CDR3 region: CASSSPRGKPSNEKLFF. CDR3 DNA: TGTGCCAGCAGCTCTCCCCGAGGGAAACCCTCTAATGAAAAACTGTTTTTT.

The CDR3 protein is CATQSGPGTYEQYF. The CDR3 DNA reads as TGTGCCACCCAGTCAGGGCCAGGAACCTACGAGCAGTACTTC. This chain connects TRBV6-5 to TRBJ2-7, with a weak D call TRBD1 (5 bases). With 10 bases removed from V and 2 bases from J, the gap between germline ends came to 18 bases. Germline assignment: CDR1 MNHEY and CDR2 SVGAGI. There are 14 residues in the CDR3.

The chain is built from TRBV2 and TRBJ1-2; 7 nucleotides agree with TRBD1. The CDR3 is made up of 12 amino acids. Germline V lookup: CDR1 SNHLY, CDR2 FYNNEI. V lost 8 bases and J lost 3; bases outside the gene matches: 3. In DNA form, the CDR3 reads TGTGCCAGCGAGGGGACAGACTATGGCTACACCTTC. Translated: CASEGTDYGYTF.

V is TRBV27 and J is TRBJ1-1; D may be TRBD1 (5 bases). The CDR3 length is 13 residues. V shed 6 bases and J shed 5 bases, with 13 bases lying between them. Germline CDR1 and CDR2: MNHEY and SMNVEV (reference sequence). In DNA form, the CDR3 reads TGTGCCAGCAGGTCGCAGGGTGGAACTGAAGCTTTCTTT. As protein: CASRSQGGTEAFF.

As concerns this clone: The germline gene is not matched at one end of the junction; a read error may be the cause. The rearrangement joins TRBV7-7 to TRBJ2-5; D is ambiguous. Looked up from germline, CDR1 is SSHAT and CDR2 is FNYEAQ (reference sequence). The CDR3 is made up of 13 amino acids. The CDR3 DNA reads as TGTGCTAGCAGCTTAGACCTGAGGGAGACCCAGTACTTC. Encoded protein: CASSLDLRETQYF.

The chain links TRBV30 to TRBJ1-2, with 7 bases matching TRBD1. This CDR3 region has 13 residues. Germline V gene lookup returns CDR1 GTSNPN and CDR2 SVGIG (reference sequence). With 6 bases clipped from V and 6 bases from J, the junction kept 10 bases outside the gene matches. CDR3 sequence: CACTSRQGDGYTF. In DNA, the CDR3 is TGTGCCTGTACCTCCAGACAGGGTGATGGCTACACCTTC.

The chain joins TRBV11-2 to TRBJ2-7, with D perhaps matching TRBD1 (7 bases). Trimming took 2 bases from V and 4 from J, leaving 18 bases between them. CDR3 size: 16 residues. The germline gives CDR1 SGHAT, CDR2 FQNNGV. CDR3 loop: CASSLRGFRGVYEQYF. The CDR3 DNA reads TGTGCCAGCAGCTTAAGAGGTTTCAGGGGGGTTTACGAGCAGTACTTC.

In nucleotides, the CDR3 is TGTGCCAGCAGCTTCAGACAGGATGGCTACACCTTC. It specifies CASSFRQDGYTF. V usage is TRBV11-2 and J usage is TRBJ1-2; D possibly corresponds to TRBD1 (6 bases). The CDR3 has 12 amino acids. Between the trimmed V and J ends, which lost 3 bases and 6 bases, there was a span of 8 bases. Germline V gives CDR1 SGHAT, CDR2 FQNNGV.

This chain joins TRBV6-1 and TRBJ1-3; D is possibly TRBD1 (5 bases). The germline V gene encodes CDR1 MNHNS and CDR2 SASEGT. This CDR3 is built from 14 residues. V gave up 11 bases and J gave up 4 bases, with 18 bases separating them. The CDR3 DNA sequence: TGTGCCGCAGGGAGGGGAGGGGTCGGAAACACCATATATTTT. Residues: CAAGRGGVGNTIYF.